A single sample gave rise to the 17 T cell receptor beta chains below, sequenced in a study of cytomegalovirus exposure and HLA in healthy donors (TCRdb year 2017). Libraries were constructed by the immunoSEQ multiplex PCR assay. Entries here come from immuneACCESS through TCRdb and include only in-frame sequences with V and J called. Some clones fail to appear in such tables; in the studies checked, an unresolved V gene covers under half of the shortfall, and the cause of the remainder is unknown. The sample data list about 56,000 clones, and roughly 92% of these were observed just once. The biggest ten clones account for 0.95% to 1.3% of the sample. Material: PBMCs. The origin of the receptors is a man younger than 35 in good health and CMV-seronegative.

This clone was counted a single time. The chain recombines TRBV6-1 with TRBJ2-7; 11 nucleotides align to TRBD2. Germline CDR1 and CDR2: MNHNS and SASEGT. This CDR3 spans 14 amino acids. The J segment lost 6 bases and the V segment lost 4 bases, leaving 5 bases of the junction unmatched. CDR3 in amino acids: CASSGLAGGLEQYF. CDR3 nucleotide sequence: TGTGCCAGCAGTGGCTTAGCGGGGGGGCTCGAGCAGTACTTC.

This chain connects TRBV11-2 to TRBJ2-5, with D uncertain. The CDR3 contains 15 residues. Germline V gene data show CDR1 as SGHAT and CDR2 as FQNNGV. V gave up 2 bases and J gave up 1 base, with 11 bases separating them. The CDR3 here is CASSLSLGAQETQYF. The DNA for the CDR3 is TGTGCCAGCAGCTTAAGTCTAGGCGCCCAAGAGACCCAGTACTTC.

This chain joins TRBV11-3 and TRBJ2-1; the D gene is possibly TRBD2 (5 bases). The germline CDR1 and CDR2 sequences are SGHNT and YENEEA. The CDR3 is 17 residues long. V gave up 5 bases and J gave up 2 bases, with 19 bases separating them. DNA for the CDR3: TGTGCCAGCAGCCTCCGTTCGGGAAAGGCCCCCTACAATGAGCAGTTCTTC. It is translated as CASSLRSGKAPYNEQFF. The complete variable domain, with remaining parts taken from reference TRBV11-3 and TRBJ2-1, reads EAGVVQSPRYKIIEKKQPVAFWCNPISGHNTLYWYLQNLGQGPELLIRYENEEAVDDSQLPKDRFSAERLKGVDSTLKIQPAELGDSAVYLCASSLRSGKAPYNEQFFGPGTRLTVL.

This chain uses TRBV6-6 with TRBJ1-4; the D is unclear. In germline, CDR1 is MNHNY, CDR2 SVGAGI (reference sequence). Trimming removed 9 bases from V and 8 bases from J, with 16 bases in between. CDR3 size: 13 residues. CDR3 protein: CASEGALKEKLFF. CDR3 DNA sequence: TGTGCCAGTGAGGGAGCCCTAAAAGAAAAACTGTTTTTT.

For this clone: At the DNA level, this CDR3 is encoded by other sequences in the same sample as well. J is TRBJ2-5 and V is TRBV28; possible D gene TRBD1, 6 bases. CDR1 MDHEN and CDR2 SYDVKM come from the germline V gene. The CDR3 sequence is 12 residues long. V lost 3 bases, J lost 5 bases, and 7 bases lay in between. The CDR3 region is CASSFRGETQYF. The CDR3 DNA is TGTGCCAGCAGTTTCAGGGGTGAGACCCAGTACTTC.

This chain uses TRBV7-9 with TRBJ2-3, with TRBD2 identical over 9 bases. The CDR3 sequence is 16 residues long. Germline V CDR1 and CDR2: SEHNR, FQNEAQ (reference sequence). With V trimmed by 5 bases and J by 4 bases, 10 bases remained unmatched. CDR3 region: CASSPEGREGADTQYF. The DNA of the CDR3 is TGTGCCAGCAGCCCGGAGGGGCGGGAGGGGGCAGATACGCAGTATTTT.

This chain links TRBV19 with TRBJ2-3; TRBD2 might be the D (6 bases). Germline V gives CDR1 LNHDA, CDR2 SQIVND (reference sequence). Trimming removed 4 bases at V and 6 bases at J, with 11 bases between. CDR3 length: 13 residues. CDR3 DNA: TGTGCCAGTAGTAGCGGAGGGCCCGATACGCAGTATTTT. Translation gives CASSSGGPDTQYF. Full variable domain (missing parts from reference TRBV19 and TRBJ2-3): DGGITQSPKYLFRKEGQNVTLSCEQNLNHDAMYWYRQDPGQGLRLIYYSQIVNDFQKGDIAEGYSVSREKKESFPLTVTSAQKNPTAFYLCASSSGGPDTQYFGPGTRLTVL.

The gene calls are TRBV6-5 and TRBJ2-1; the match to TRBD2 covers 10 bases. After removal of 4 bases from V and 3 bases from J, the junction contained 3 bases not matched to a gene. Germline-derived CDR1 and CDR2 are MNHEY and SVGAGI. This CDR3 has 15 amino acids. The CDR3 bases are TGTGCCAGCAGTTTCGGGACTAGCGACTACAATGAGCAGTTCTTC. Translation: CASSFGTSDYNEQFF.

V usage is TRBV19 and J usage is TRBJ2-7, with D perhaps TRBD2 (5 bases). The CDR3 is made up of 15 amino acids. The V end lost 2 bases, the J end lost 0 bases, and 11 bases lay between the germline ends. Germline CDR1 is LNHDA and CDR2 is SQIVND (reference sequence). The CDR3 protein is CASSISLALSYEQYF. The CDR3 DNA sequence: TGTGCCAGTAGTATATCCTTAGCGCTCTCCTACGAGCAGTACTTC.

CDR3 in DNA: TGTGCCAGCAGGCCTCAGGGGTTCGTATACACTGAAGCTTTCTTT. This sequence encodes CASRPQGFVYTEAFF. The chain is built from TRBV28 and TRBJ1-1, with a possible D match to TRBD1 (6 bases). The CDR3 is 15 amino acids. Germline V gene sequence: CDR1 MDHEN, CDR2 SYDVKM. The V end was cut by 6 bases, the J end by 3 bases, with 17 bases between.

V is TRBV9 and J is TRBJ2-7, with D possibly TRBD2 on 5 matching bases. Trimming cost V 3 bases and J 0 bases, with 25 bases left between them. Germline loops: CDR1 SGDLS, CDR2 YYNGEE. The CDR3 runs 19 residues. CDR3 residues: CASSDPLGWGEEFSYEQYF. CDR3 bases: TGTGCCAGCAGCGACCCCCTGGGGTGGGGAGAGGAGTTCTCCTACGAGCAGTACTTC.

This sequence joins TRBV7-3 and TRBJ1-2; TRBD1 matches at 11 bases. This CDR3 spans 13 amino acids. The trim removed 5 bases at V and 7 bases at J, leaving 3 bases unmatched. Germline V lookup: CDR1 SGHTA, CDR2 FQGTGA. The CDR3 is CASSGQGASGYTF. As DNA, the CDR3 is TGTGCCAGCAGCGGACAGGGGGCTTCTGGCTACACCTTC.

The genes are TRBV18 and TRBJ2-1; weak D call: TRBD1 (5 bases). Trimming took off 4 bases at V and 4 bases at J, with 8 bases between the two ends. The germline CDR1 and CDR2 sequences are KGHSH and LQKENI. The CDR3 sequence is 13 residues long. This CDR3 reads CASSLTGYNEQFF. DNA of the CDR3: TGTGCCAGCTCACTCACAGGTTACAATGAGCAGTTCTTC. The full variable domain, completed using reference TRBV18 and TRBJ2-1, is NAGVMQNPRHLVRRRGQEARLRCSPMKGHSHVYWYRQLPEEGLKFMVYLQKENIIDESGMPKERFSAEFPKEGPSILRIQQVVRGDSAAYFCASSLTGYNEQFFGPGTRLTVL.

Only one count was recorded for this clone. This chain links TRBV9 with TRBJ2-2; 8 bases align to TRBD1. The V gene's germline CDR1 is SGDLS and CDR2 YYNGEE. Unmatched junction bases numbered 5, after V lost 0 bases and J lost 7 bases. The CDR3 has 15 amino acids. The CDR3 nucleotides read TGTGCCAGCAGCGTAGGTGACAGGGGTCACGGGGAGCTGTTTTTT. This encodes CASSVGDRGHGELFF. Full variable domain (outside the CDR3, taken from reference TRBV9 and TRBJ2-2): DSGVTQTPKHLITATGQRVTLRCSPRSGDLSVYWYQQSLDQGLQFLIQYYNGEERAKGNILERFSAQQFPDLHSELNLSSLELGDSALYFCASSVGDRGHGELFFGEGSRLTVL.

This clone was seen once. V usage is TRBV4-2 and J usage is TRBJ2-5; D perhaps matches TRBD1 (5 bases). Trimming removed 0 bases at V and 7 bases at J, with 12 bases between. CDR1 and CDR2 from the germline V gene are LGHNA and YNFKEQ. The CDR3 consists of 14 residues. CDR3 in DNA: TGTGCCAGCAGCCAAGAAGGGGTCTCGGGGACCCAGTACTTC. Encoded protein: CASSQEGVSGTQYF.

The chain has TRBV7-2 and TRBJ2-5; D is possibly TRBD1 (6 bases). Per germline, CDR1 SGHTA and CDR2 FQGNSA. Deletions cut 3 bases from V and 3 bases from J, with 8 bases between. The CDR3 runs to 13 residues. The chain's CDR3 is CASSFPGEETQYF. CDR3 sequence (DNA): TGTGCCAGCAGCTTTCCAGGGGAAGAGACCCAGTACTTC.

The gene calls are TRBV4-3 and TRBJ2-5, with D unclear. This CDR3 has 13 amino acids. The ends were cut back, 3 bases at V and 4 bases at J, with 9 bases in the middle. Germline V lookup: CDR1 LGHNA, CDR2 YSLEER. Here the CDR3 DNA reads TGCGCCAGCAGCCAGAGTTCGAGAGAGACCCAGTACTTC. The encoded protein is CASSQSSRETQYF.